This TCR beta chain was obtained from a study of blood T cell repertoires in COVID-19. Trimming took 6 bases from V and 1 from J; bases not matched to a gene: 0. Germline CDR1 and CDR2: SEHNR and FQNEAQ (reference sequence). CDR3 length: 13 amino acids. TCRdb's table, derived via immunoSEQ multiplex PCR, lists solely in-frame clones and lacks some. The repertoire holds about 370,000 clones, with more than 80% as singletons. The V gene is TRBV7-9, the J gene TRBJ1-1; 9 nucleotides align to TRBD1. The sequencing input was PBMCs or T cells enriched from blood (not recorded which). The origin of this receptor is a man between 18 and 29 years old who had recovered from COVID-19. The CDR3 sequence is CASRGQGNTEAFF. As DNA, the CDR3 is TGTGCCAGCAGGGGACAGGGGAACACTGAAGCTTTCTTT.